These 7 T cell receptor beta chains came from one sample sequenced in a study of shared clonotypes between healthy human individuals. Clones were sequenced by immunoSEQ multiplex PCR, and TCRdb holds only the in-frame ones, with some missing. The sample carries over a million clones, about three quarters recorded once. Sequenced: memory CD4+ T cells sorted from blood. Subset reported: CD45RA-negative fraction. The receptor set was obtained from a man between 18 and 35 years old in good health.

Only a few counts were recorded for this clone. The chain links TRBV28 to TRBJ2-1; TRBD2 matches at 8 bases. V lost 4 bases to trimming and J lost 2 bases; unmatched junction nucleotides: 7. The CDR3 totals 16 residues. Germline V gene sequence: CDR1 MDHEN, CDR2 SYDVKM. CDR3 DNA sequence: TGTGCCAGCAGTTCGGTTGGTAGCGGGGCCTACAATGAGCAGTTCTTC. The encoded protein is CASSSVGSGAYNEQFF.

The V gene is TRBV6-1, the J gene TRBJ2-7; TRBD1 is a possible D gene (6 bases). The CDR3 has 14 residues. With 3 bases removed from V and 3 bases from J, the gap between germline ends came to 12 bases. The V gene's germline CDR1 is MNHNS and CDR2 SASEGT. CDR3 loop: CASSDRQAGYEQYF. In nucleotides, the CDR3 is TGTGCCAGCAGTGATAGACAGGCGGGCTACGAGCAGTACTTC.

The rearrangement uses TRBV5-1 and TRBJ1-1, with 10 positions matching TRBD1. This CDR3 comprises 15 residues. J gave up 4 bases and V 4 bases, and 7 bases lay outside the gene matches. CDR1 and CDR2 from the germline V gene are SGHRS and YFSETQ. The CDR3 sequence: CASSGPGQGFTEAFF. As DNA, the CDR3 is TGCGCCAGCAGCGGGCCGGGACAGGGGTTCACTGAAGCTTTCTTT. The entire variable domain, with the rest obtained from reference TRBV5-1 and TRBJ1-1, is as follows: KAGVTQTPRYLIKTRGQQVTLSCSPISGHRSVSWYQQTPGQGLQFLFEYFSETQRNKGNFPGRFSGRQFSNSRSEMNVSTLELGDSALYLCASSGPGQGFTEAFFGQGTRLTVV.

The chain employs TRBV2 and TRBJ1-2; perhaps TRBD1 as D (5 bases). The CDR3 sequence is 14 residues long. Germline V gives CDR1 SNHLY, CDR2 FYNNEI. The V end was cut by 0 bases, the J end by 7 bases, with 12 bases between. CDR3 nucleotides: TGTGCCAGCAGTGAAGCCAGGGAAGTGGGTGGCTACACCTTC. As protein: CASSEAREVGGYTF.

This clone was counted a few times. In the same sample, other DNA sequences code for this CDR3. V is TRBV27 and J is TRBJ1-2; D is unclear. V lost 0 bases and J lost 6, with 5 bases in between. The CDR3 consists of 12 residues. Germline V gene lookup returns CDR1 MNHEY and CDR2 SMNVEV (reference sequence). The CDR3 DNA sequence: TGTGCCAGCAGTTTATCCGGGAATGGCTACACCTTC. Translation gives CASSLSGNGYTF.

This clone has a handful of counts. The V and J genes are TRBV2 and TRBJ1-6; D perhaps matches TRBD1 (6 bases). This CDR3 region has 13 residues. Germline lookup yields CDR1 SNHLY and CDR2 FYNNEI. Trimming pared 10 bases from V and 7 bases from J, leaving 14 bases between. The chain's CDR3 is CATCRDNNSPLHF. In nucleotides, the CDR3 is TGTGCCACTTGCCGGGACAACAATTCACCCCTCCACTTT. Filled out from reference TRBV2 and TRBJ1-6, the complete variable domain reads EPEVTQTPSHQVTQMGQEVILRCVPISNHLYFYWYRQILGQKVEFLVSFYNNEISEKSEIFDDQFSVERPDGSNFTLKIRSTKLEDSAMYFCATCRDNNSPLHFGNGTRLTVT.

In this sample, this clone turned up once. This chain connects TRBV11-3 to TRBJ2-3; D remains unclear. Looked up from germline, CDR1 is SGHNT and CDR2 is YENEEA. This CDR3 region has 11 residues. With 5 bases removed from V and 5 bases from J, the gap between germline ends came to 5 bases. CDR3 bases: TGTGCCAGCAGCATAAGAGATACGCAGTATTTT. Translating gives CASSIRDTQYF.